Presented here are 13 T cell receptor beta chains from one specimen sequenced in a study of OX40 agonist ivuxolimab in advanced cancers. The assay was immunoSEQ multiplex PCR, and TCRdb's table has in-frame clones only and misses some. The data hold 14,000 or so clones, with 65% to 80% observed a single time. The sample was CD4+ or CD8+ T cells sorted from blood, taken in a trial of the OX40 agonist ivuxolimab. These receptors were taken from an adult with an advanced solid tumor such as melanoma, head and neck, liver or kidney cancer.

This clone was seen a few times. This rearrangement joins TRBV7-9 to TRBJ2-7; 9 positions agree with TRBD1. The CDR3 is made up of 15 amino acids. With 5 bases clipped from V and 5 bases from J, the junction kept 10 bases outside the gene matches. From germline, CDR1 is SEHNR and CDR2 FQNEAQ (reference sequence). In nucleotides, the CDR3 is TGTGCCAGCAGCCTCAAGGGACAGGGCTACCACGAGCAGTACTTC. Translation: CASSLKGQGYHEQYF.

The chain couples TRBV5-5 to TRBJ1-2, with 12 bases matching TRBD1. V lost 4 bases, J lost 4 bases, and 8 bases stayed unmatched. The CDR3 sequence is 16 residues long. Per the germline V gene, CDR1 is SGHKS and CDR2 is YYEKEE (reference sequence). CDR3 DNA: TGTGCCAGCAGCCTAGGGACAGGGGGCTTGCCCTATGGCTACACCTTC. Translation: CASSLGTGGLPYGYTF.

The chain employs TRBV9 and TRBJ2-1, with 11 bases aligning to TRBD2. The CDR3 runs 15 residues. V lost 0 bases and J lost 8; bases outside the gene matches: 4. Germline CDR1 and CDR2: SGDLS and YYNGEE. This CDR3 reads CASSVALAGGYEQFF. CDR3 nucleotides: TGTGCCAGCAGCGTAGCGCTAGCGGGAGGCTATGAGCAGTTCTTC.

The chain couples TRBV5-6 to TRBJ2-1; 9 bases agree with TRBD1. Germline V lookup: CDR1 SGHDT, CDR2 YYEEEE. Trimming at V came to 5 bases and at J to 5 bases, leaving 8 bases not matched to a gene. This CDR3 has 15 residues. CDR3 loop: CASRGGQGINNEQFF. In nucleotides, the CDR3 is TGTGCCAGCAGGGGGGGACAGGGTATCAACAATGAGCAGTTCTTC.

The chain recombines TRBV5-4 with TRBJ2-3, with 11 positions matching TRBD2. The CDR3 spans 17 residues. With V trimmed by 4 bases and J by 4 bases, 11 bases remained unmatched. Germline V gives CDR1 SGHNT, CDR2 YYREEE (reference sequence). CDR3 DNA: TGTGCCAGCAGCGGAGGGAATAGCGGGAGGGCGTCAGATACGCAGTATTTT. Its translation: CASSGGNSGRASDTQYF.

The V gene is TRBV28, the J gene TRBJ2-2; 7 bases are shared with TRBD1. The ends lost 5 bases at V and 5 bases at J; junction bases unmatched: 2. The CDR3 contains 13 residues. The germline CDR1 and CDR2 sequences are MDHEN and SYDVKM. As DNA, the CDR3 is TGTGCCAGCAGTCACAGGGGAACCGGGGAGCTGTTTTTT. Protein sequence: CASSHRGTGELFF.

The V gene is TRBV14, the J gene TRBJ1-2; D may be TRBD1 (5 bases). The CDR3 extends over 13 amino acids. The V gene lost 1 base and the J gene lost 7 bases, with 10 bases spanning the gap. Germline CDR1 and CDR2: SGHDN and FVKESK. Here the CDR3 DNA reads TGTGCCAGCAGCCAAGGGGCCGACAGTGGCTACACCTTC. Its protein is CASSQGADSGYTF.

The chain recombines TRBV19 with TRBJ2-2; D remains unclear. The V and J ends lost 6 bases and 5 bases respectively, with 13 bases between them. The CDR3 contains 14 residues. Germline values: CDR1 LNHDA, CDR2 SQIVND (reference sequence). The CDR3 region is CASSHPALTGELFF. In DNA form, the CDR3 reads TGTGCCAGTAGCCATCCGGCTTTAACCGGGGAGCTGTTTTTT.

This clone appeared once. The chain combines TRBV6-5 with TRBJ2-3; 9 bases are a match to TRBD1. The CDR3 has 14 amino acids. Germline V gene lookup returns CDR1 MNHEY and CDR2 SVGAGI. V shed 5 bases and J 4 bases; nucleotides not matched to a gene: 4. CDR3 in amino acids: CASSKTGGADTQYF. The CDR3 DNA reads as TGTGCCAGCAGTAAGACAGGGGGTGCAGATACGCAGTATTTT.

This chain uses TRBV28 with TRBJ1-1; TRBD1 aligns across 12 bases. The length of the CDR3 is 17 residues. The J segment lost 1 base and the V segment lost 8 bases, leaving 11 bases of the junction unmatched. In germline, CDR1 is MDHEN, CDR2 SYDVKM. In DNA form, the CDR3 reads TGTGCCAGCGACGGGACAGGGGGCGGCCCGGGGAACACTGAAGCTTTCTTT. It specifies CASDGTGGGPGNTEAFF.

The chain recombines TRBV27 with TRBJ2-1; 9 bases line up with TRBD2. The J segment lost 4 bases and the V segment lost 5 bases, leaving 6 bases of the junction unmatched. Per the germline V gene, CDR1 is MNHEY and CDR2 is SMNVEV (reference sequence). This CDR3 spans 15 amino acids. CDR3 amino acids: CASSPTSGAYNEQFF. CDR3 in DNA: TGTGCCAGCAGTCCGACTAGCGGAGCTTACAATGAGCAGTTCTTC.

The chain joins TRBV6-6 to TRBJ2-1, with D perhaps TRBD2 (6 bases). Germline V lookup: CDR1 MNHNY, CDR2 SVGAGI (reference sequence). V dropped 6 bases and J dropped 6 bases, with 21 bases sitting between them. The CDR3 has 16 residues. The CDR3 DNA reads TGTGCCAGCAGGGTACGAGCGGGCCTCGAAAGCAATGAGCAGTTCTTC. Protein sequence: CASRVRAGLESNEQFF.

The chain has TRBV6-6 and TRBJ2-1; TRBD1 matches 9 bases. V trimming: 2 bases; J trimming: 4 bases; junction bases outside the gene matches: 3. The CDR3 covers 15 residues. The germline gives CDR1 MNHNY, CDR2 SVGAGI (reference sequence). CDR3 nucleotides: TGTGCCAGCAGTTACCCCGGGACAGGGTACAATGAGCAGTTCTTC. Its protein product is CASSYPGTGYNEQFF.